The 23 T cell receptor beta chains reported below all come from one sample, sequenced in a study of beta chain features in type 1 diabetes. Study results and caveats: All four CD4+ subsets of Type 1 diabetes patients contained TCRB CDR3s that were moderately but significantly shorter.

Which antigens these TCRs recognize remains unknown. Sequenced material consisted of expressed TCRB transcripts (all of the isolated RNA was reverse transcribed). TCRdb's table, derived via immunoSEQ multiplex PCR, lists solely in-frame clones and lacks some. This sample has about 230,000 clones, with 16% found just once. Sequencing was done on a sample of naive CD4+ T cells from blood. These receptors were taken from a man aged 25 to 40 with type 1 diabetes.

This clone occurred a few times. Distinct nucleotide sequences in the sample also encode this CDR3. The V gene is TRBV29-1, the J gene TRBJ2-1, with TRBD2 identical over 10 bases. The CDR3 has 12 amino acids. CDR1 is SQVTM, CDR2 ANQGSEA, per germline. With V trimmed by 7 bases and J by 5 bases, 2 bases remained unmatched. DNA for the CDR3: TGCAGCGGTGGACTAGCGGACAATGAGCAGTTCTTC. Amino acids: CSGGLADNEQFF.

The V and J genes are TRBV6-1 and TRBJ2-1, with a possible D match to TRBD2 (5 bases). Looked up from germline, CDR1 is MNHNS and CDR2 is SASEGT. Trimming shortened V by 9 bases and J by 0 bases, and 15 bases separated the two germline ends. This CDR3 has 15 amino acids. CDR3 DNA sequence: TGTGCCAGTTCGGGGTCCCGCAACTCCTACAATGAGCAGTTCTTC. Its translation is CASSGSRNSYNEQFF.

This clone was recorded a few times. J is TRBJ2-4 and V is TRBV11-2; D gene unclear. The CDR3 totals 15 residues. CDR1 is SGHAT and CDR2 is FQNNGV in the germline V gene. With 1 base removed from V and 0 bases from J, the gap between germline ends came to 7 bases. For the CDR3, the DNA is TGTGCCAGCAGCTTAGTACGGCTAGCCAAAAACATTCAGTACTTC. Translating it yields CASSLVRLAKNIQYF.

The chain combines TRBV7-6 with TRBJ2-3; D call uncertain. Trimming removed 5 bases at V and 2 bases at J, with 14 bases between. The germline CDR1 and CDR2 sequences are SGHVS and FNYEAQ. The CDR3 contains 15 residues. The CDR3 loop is CASSLTGSHTDTQYF. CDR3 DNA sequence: TGTGCCAGCAGCCTAACCGGGTCGCACACAGATACGCAGTATTTT.

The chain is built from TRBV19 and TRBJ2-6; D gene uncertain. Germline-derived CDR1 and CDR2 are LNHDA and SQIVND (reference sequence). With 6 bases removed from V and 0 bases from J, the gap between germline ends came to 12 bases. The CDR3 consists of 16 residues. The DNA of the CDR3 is TGTGCCAGTAGGACTGGCGCTGACTCTGGGGCCAACGTCCTGACTTTC. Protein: CASRTGADSGANVLTF.

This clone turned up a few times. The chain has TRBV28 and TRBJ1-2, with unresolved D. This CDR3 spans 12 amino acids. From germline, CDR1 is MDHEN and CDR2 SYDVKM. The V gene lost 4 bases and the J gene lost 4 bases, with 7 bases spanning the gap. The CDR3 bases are TGTGCCAGCAGTTACCGTGGCTATGGCTACACCTTC. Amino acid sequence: CASSYRGYGYTF.

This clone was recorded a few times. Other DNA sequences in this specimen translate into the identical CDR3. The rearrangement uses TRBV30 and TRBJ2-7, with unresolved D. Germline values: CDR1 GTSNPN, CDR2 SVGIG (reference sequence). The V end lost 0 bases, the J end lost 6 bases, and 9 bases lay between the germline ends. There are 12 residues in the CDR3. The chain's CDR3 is CAWSVTPLEQYF. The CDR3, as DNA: TGTGCCTGGAGTGTTACGCCCCTCGAGCAGTACTTC.

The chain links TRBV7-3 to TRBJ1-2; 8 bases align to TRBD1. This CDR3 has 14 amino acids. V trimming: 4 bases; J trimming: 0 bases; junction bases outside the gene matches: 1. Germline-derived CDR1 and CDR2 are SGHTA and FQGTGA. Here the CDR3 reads CASSWGQANYGYTF. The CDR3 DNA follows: TGTGCCAGCAGCTGGGGACAGGCTAACTATGGCTACACCTTC.

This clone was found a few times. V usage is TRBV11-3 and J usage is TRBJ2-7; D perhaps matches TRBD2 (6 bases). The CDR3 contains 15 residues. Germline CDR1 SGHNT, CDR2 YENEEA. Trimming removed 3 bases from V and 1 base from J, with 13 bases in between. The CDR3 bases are TGTGCCAGCAGCTTCCAGGGAGGTGGGTCCTACGAGCAGTACTTC. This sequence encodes CASSFQGGGSYEQYF.

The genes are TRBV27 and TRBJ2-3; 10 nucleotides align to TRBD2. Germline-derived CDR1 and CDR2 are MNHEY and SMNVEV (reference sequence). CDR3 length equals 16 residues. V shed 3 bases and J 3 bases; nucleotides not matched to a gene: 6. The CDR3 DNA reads TGTGCCAGCAGTTTCCGGCTAGCGGGAGTAACAGATACGCAGTATTTT. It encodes CASSFRLAGVTDTQYF.

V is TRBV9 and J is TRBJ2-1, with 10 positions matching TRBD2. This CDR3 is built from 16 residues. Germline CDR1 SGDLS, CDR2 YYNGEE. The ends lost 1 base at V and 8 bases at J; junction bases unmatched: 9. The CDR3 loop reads CASSVSLAGVLDEQFF. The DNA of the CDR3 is TGTGCCAGCAGCGTATCCCTAGCGGGAGTTTTAGATGAGCAGTTCTTC.

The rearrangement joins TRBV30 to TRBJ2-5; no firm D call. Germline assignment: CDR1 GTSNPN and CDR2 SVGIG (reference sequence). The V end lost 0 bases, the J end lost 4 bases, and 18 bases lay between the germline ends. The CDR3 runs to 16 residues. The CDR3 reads CAWSVPLLGIRETQYF. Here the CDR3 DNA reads TGTGCCTGGAGTGTCCCACTTCTAGGAATTCGAGAGACCCAGTACTTC.

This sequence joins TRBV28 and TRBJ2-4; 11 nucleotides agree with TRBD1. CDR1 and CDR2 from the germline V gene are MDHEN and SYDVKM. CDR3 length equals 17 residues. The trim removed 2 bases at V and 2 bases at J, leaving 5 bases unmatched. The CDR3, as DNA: TGTGCCAGCAGTTTAATTGGGACAGGGGGATCCAAAAACATTCAGTACTTC. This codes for CASSLIGTGGSKNIQYF.

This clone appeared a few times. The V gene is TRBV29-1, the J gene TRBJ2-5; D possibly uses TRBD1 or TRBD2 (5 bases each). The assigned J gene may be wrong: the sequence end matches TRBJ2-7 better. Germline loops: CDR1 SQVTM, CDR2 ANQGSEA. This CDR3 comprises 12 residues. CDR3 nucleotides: TGCAGCGTTGGAGGGGTAGGGTACGAGCAGTACTTC. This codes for CSVGGVGYEQYF.

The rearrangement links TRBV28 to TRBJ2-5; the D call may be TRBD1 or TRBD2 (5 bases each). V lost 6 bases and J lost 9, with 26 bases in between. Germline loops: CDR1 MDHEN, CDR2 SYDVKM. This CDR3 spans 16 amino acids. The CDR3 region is CASRALLRDRLKAQYF. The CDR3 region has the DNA TGTGCCAGCAGGGCACTATTACGGGACCGCCTTAAGGCCCAGTACTTC.

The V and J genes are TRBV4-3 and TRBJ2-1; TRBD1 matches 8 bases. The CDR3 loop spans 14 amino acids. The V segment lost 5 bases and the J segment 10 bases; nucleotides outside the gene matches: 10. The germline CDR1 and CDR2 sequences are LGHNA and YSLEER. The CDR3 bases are TGCGCCAGCAGCAGGGACAGGTTTCCTTACGAGCAGTTCTTC. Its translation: CASSRDRFPYEQFF.

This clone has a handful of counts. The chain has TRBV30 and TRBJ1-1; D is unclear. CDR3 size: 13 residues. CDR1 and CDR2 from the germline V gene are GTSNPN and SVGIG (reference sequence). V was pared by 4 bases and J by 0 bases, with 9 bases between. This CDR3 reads CAWTDELNTEAFF. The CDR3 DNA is TGTGCCTGGACCGATGAGCTGAACACTGAAGCTTTCTTT.

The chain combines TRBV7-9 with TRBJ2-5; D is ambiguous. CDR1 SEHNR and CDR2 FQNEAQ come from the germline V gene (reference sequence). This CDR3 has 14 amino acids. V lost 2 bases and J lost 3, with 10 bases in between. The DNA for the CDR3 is TGTGCCAGCAGCTTAAAGGGCGATAAAGAGACCCAGTACTTC. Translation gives CASSLKGDKETQYF.

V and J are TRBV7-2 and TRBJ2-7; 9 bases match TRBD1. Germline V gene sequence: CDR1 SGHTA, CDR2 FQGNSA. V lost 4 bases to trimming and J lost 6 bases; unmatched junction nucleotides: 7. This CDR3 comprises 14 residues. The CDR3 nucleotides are TGTGCCAGCAGCTATGGACAGGGGTCAGGCGAGCAGTACTTC. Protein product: CASSYGQGSGEQYF.

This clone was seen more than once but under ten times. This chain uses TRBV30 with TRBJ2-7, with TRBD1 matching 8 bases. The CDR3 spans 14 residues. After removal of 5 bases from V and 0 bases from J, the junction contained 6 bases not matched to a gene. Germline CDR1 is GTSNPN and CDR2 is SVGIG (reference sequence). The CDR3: CAWEQGGNSYEQYF. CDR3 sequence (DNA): TGTGCCTGGGAACAGGGGGGAAACTCCTACGAGCAGTACTTC.

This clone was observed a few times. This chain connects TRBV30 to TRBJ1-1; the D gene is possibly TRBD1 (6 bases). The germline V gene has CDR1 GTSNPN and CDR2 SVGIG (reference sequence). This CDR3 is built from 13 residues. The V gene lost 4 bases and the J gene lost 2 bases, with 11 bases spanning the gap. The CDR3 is CAWIVQGNTEAFF. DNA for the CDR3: TGTGCCTGGATAGTACAGGGAAACACTGAAGCTTTCTTT. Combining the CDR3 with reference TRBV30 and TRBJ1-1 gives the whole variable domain SQTIHQWPATLVQPVGSPLSLECTVEGTSNPNLYWYRQAAGRGLQLLFYSVGIGQISSEVPQNLSASRPQDRQFILSSKKLLLSDSGFYLCAWIVQGNTEAFFGQGTRLTVV.

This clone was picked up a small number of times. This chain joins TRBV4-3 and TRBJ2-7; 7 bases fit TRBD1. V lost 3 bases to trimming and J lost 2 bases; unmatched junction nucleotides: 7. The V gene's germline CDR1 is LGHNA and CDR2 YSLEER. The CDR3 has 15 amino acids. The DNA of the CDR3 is TGCGCCAGCAGCCAGCTCACAGGGGTCCCCTACGAGCAGTACTTC. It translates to CASSQLTGVPYEQYF.

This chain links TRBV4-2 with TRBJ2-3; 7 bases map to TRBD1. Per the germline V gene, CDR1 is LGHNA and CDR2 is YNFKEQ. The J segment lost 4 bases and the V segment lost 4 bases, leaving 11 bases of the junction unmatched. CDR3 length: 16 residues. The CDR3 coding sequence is TGTGCCAGCAGCCCTACCCAGGGGGACAACGCAGATACGCAGTATTTT. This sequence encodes CASSPTQGDNADTQYF.